The 21 T cell receptor beta chains reported below all come from one sample, sequenced in a study of identical twins. TCRdb processed the 5' RACE reads anew with MiXCR; each CDR3 protein has one entry. The sample shows 510,000 or so distinct CDR3 sequences, roughly 15% of them seen only once. The sample was also reused in another study, on yellow fever vaccine responses in identical twins.

The source material was CD4+ T cells sorted from blood. These receptors were taken from a woman younger than 35 in good health.

This clonotype came up many times. The chain carries TRBV12-3 or TRBV12-4 and TRBJ2-1; 8 bases agree with TRBD2. This CDR3 is built from 15 residues. V dropped 1 base and J dropped 9; count of bases not matched to a gene: 8. The CDR3 here is CASSLVPLAEGEQFF. The CDR3 nucleotides are TGTGCCAGCAGTTTAGTACCACTAGCGGAGGGTGAGCAGTTCTTC.

V and J are TRBV20-1 and TRBJ2-5; 10 nucleotides line up with TRBD2. Germline trimming cut 6 bases from V and 4 bases from J; bases unmatched to any gene: 5. This CDR3 has 13 residues. Germline CDR1 is DFQATT and CDR2 is SNEGSKA (reference sequence). This chain's CDR3 is CSADRLAGETQYF. CDR3 DNA sequence: TGCAGTGCCGACAGACTAGCGGGAGAGACCCAGTACTTC.

The chain couples TRBV7-6 to TRBJ2-3, with 8 nucleotides matching TRBD2. J gave up 3 bases and V 5 bases, and 10 bases lay outside the gene matches. CDR3 length: 16 amino acids. Germline lookup yields CDR1 SGHVS and CDR2 FNYEAQ. Here the CDR3 DNA reads TGTGCCAGCAGCCACTATAGCGGGACTGGGACAGATACGCAGTATTTT. Amino acids: CASSHYSGTGTDTQYF.

The J gene is TRBJ2-1, the V gene TRBV14, with D possibly called TRBD1 or TRBD2 (5 bases each). The V end was cut by 4 bases, the J end by 12 bases, with 16 bases between. CDR1 is SGHDN and CDR2 is FVKESK in the germline V gene. This CDR3 contains 13 residues. The CDR3 loop reads CASSPGTGLGQFF. The CDR3 coding sequence is TGTGCCAGCAGCCCAGGGACCGGACTGGGGCAGTTCTTC.

The chain uses TRBV7-9 and TRBJ2-1; 9 nucleotides match TRBD1. The CDR3 runs 15 residues. Trimming took 1 base from V and 9 from J; bases not matched to a gene: 7. Germline loops: CDR1 SEHNR, CDR2 FQNEAQ (reference sequence). DNA of the CDR3: TGTGCCAGCAGCTTAGACCGACAGGGGGGAGGTGAGCAGTTCTTC. Translating gives CASSLDRQGGGEQFF.

V is TRBV5-1 and J is TRBJ2-1, with TRBD2 identical over 10 bases. CDR3 size: 17 residues. The trim removed 0 bases at V and 6 bases at J, leaving 9 bases unmatched. Germline CDR1 reads SGHRS; CDR2 reads YFSETQ. The CDR3 DNA follows: TGCGCCAGCAGCTTGGAAGGCCTAGCGGGAGTTCTCAATGAGCAGTTCTTC. This translates into CASSLEGLAGVLNEQFF.

This clonotype was picked up a small number of times. The chain recombines TRBV20-1 with TRBJ2-3; tentative D call: TRBD2 (5 bases). V lost 3 bases to trimming and J lost 5 bases, with 21 bases between them. The CDR3 contains 16 residues. Germline lookup yields CDR1 DFQATT and CDR2 SNEGSKA (reference sequence). CDR3 protein: CSASSRVLRGGDTQYF. Here the CDR3 DNA reads TGCAGTGCTAGCTCCAGAGTACTCCGGGGTGGAGATACGCAGTATTTT.

The chain carries TRBV6-1 and TRBJ1-2; D not resolved. Trimming removed 3 bases from V and 8 bases from J, with 13 bases in between. The CDR3 consists of 13 residues. Germline CDR1 is MNHNS and CDR2 is SASEGT. CDR3 protein: CASSDDLGLGYTF. The CDR3 coding sequence is TGTGCCAGCAGTGATGATCTGGGTCTGGGCTACACCTTC.

This chain connects TRBV5-6 to TRBJ1-4; D is perhaps TRBD1 (5 bases). V lost 1 base and J lost 8, with 12 bases in between. Per germline, CDR1 SGHDT and CDR2 YYEEEE. CDR3 length equals 14 residues. CDR3 nucleotides: TGTGCCAGCAGCTTGACACAGGTGGGGGAAAAACTGTTTTTT. As protein: CASSLTQVGEKLFF. Based on the CDR3 plus reference TRBV5-6 and TRBJ1-4, the full variable domain is DAGVTQSPTHLIKTRGQQVTLRCSPKSGHDTVSWYQQALGQGPQFIFQYYEEEERQRGNFPDRFSGHQFPNYSSELNVNALLLGDSALYLCASSLTQVGEKLFFGSGTQLSVL.

As DNA, the CDR3 is TGTGCCAGCAGCTTAAGTTCTTTCGCAGGAGGTTACGAGCAGTACTTC. It specifies CASSLSSFAGGYEQYF. The V gene is TRBV7-6, the J gene TRBJ2-7; TRBD2 is a possible D gene (5 bases). The CDR3 extends over 16 amino acids. Germline V gene sequence: CDR1 SGHVS, CDR2 FNYEAQ. V was pared by 2 bases and J by 4 bases, with 18 bases between.

This clonotype was seen only a few times. The genes are TRBV20-1 and TRBJ2-5, with 9 bases aligning to TRBD1. V lost 3 bases to trimming and J lost 3 bases; unmatched junction nucleotides: 2. This CDR3 has 13 amino acids. CDR1 and CDR2 from the germline V gene are DFQATT and SNEGSKA (reference sequence). The CDR3 coding sequence is TGCAGTGCTAGCCGGACAGGGGAAGAGACCCAGTACTTC. Its protein is CSASRTGEETQYF.

This clonotype was recorded many times. The V gene is TRBV4-1, the J gene TRBJ1-5; unclear D gene. CDR3 length: 14 residues. CDR1 is MGHRA and CDR2 is YSYEKL in the germline V gene. V was trimmed by 4 bases and J by 1 base, leaving 8 bases between them. The CDR3 bases are TGCGCCAGCAGCCCTGCCATAAGCAATCAGCCCCAGCATTTT. Translated, it gives CASSPAISNQPQHF.

The chain combines TRBV5-1 with TRBJ2-4; the match to TRBD1 covers 7 bases. The CDR3 runs 18 residues. After removal of 0 bases from V and 0 bases from J, the junction contained 9 bases not matched to a gene. Germline V gene sequence: CDR1 SGHRS, CDR2 YFSETQ. CDR3 in DNA: TGCGCCAGCAGCTTGGACGGGACAGTTTTACTAGCCAAAAACATTCAGTACTTC. Amino acids: CASSLDGTVLLAKNIQYF. Complete variable domain (other parts from reference TRBV5-1 and TRBJ2-4): KAGVTQTPRYLIKTRGQQVTLSCSPISGHRSVSWYQQTPGQGLQFLFEYFSETQRNKGNFPGRFSGRQFSNSRSEMNVSTLELGDSALYLCASSLDGTVLLAKNIQYFGAGTRLSVL.

As DNA, the CDR3 is TGTGCCAGCAGTTTTGGAGGGGGCAGGTTATACGAGCAGTACGTC. Translation: CASSFGGGRLYEQYV. V is TRBV28 and J is TRBJ2-7; a weak D match, TRBD1 (7 bases). V lost 3 bases, J lost 4 bases, and 16 bases lay in between. The germline V gene encodes CDR1 MDHEN and CDR2 SYDVKM. The CDR3 is made up of 15 amino acids.

For the CDR3, the DNA is TGTGCCAGCAGTCAGGCGGGAGGGCCATCGGATGAGCAGTTCTTC. Amino acid sequence: CASSQAGGPSDEQFF. V usage is TRBV12-3 or TRBV12-4 and J usage is TRBJ2-1; TRBD2 agrees at 9 bases. Unmatched junction bases numbered 10, after V lost 5 bases and J lost 8 bases. The CDR3 has 15 amino acids.

V is TRBV2 and J is TRBJ2-5; 9 positions match TRBD2. J was trimmed by 5 bases and V by 6 bases; bases with no gene match: 10. Looked up from germline, CDR1 is SNHLY and CDR2 is FYNNEI. This CDR3 has 15 residues. The CDR3 sequence is CASRAGLAGWETQYF. The CDR3 bases are TGTGCCAGCAGGGCCGGGCTAGCGGGATGGGAGACCCAGTACTTC.

This clonotype was counted only a few times. This rearrangement joins TRBV20-1 to TRBJ1-3; D is unresolved. The CDR3 has 14 amino acids. V gave up 1 base and J gave up 3 bases, with 10 bases separating them. CDR1 is DFQATT, CDR2 SNEGSKA, per germline (reference sequence). CDR3: CSARVVTLGNTIYF. The CDR3 DNA follows: TGCAGTGCTAGAGTGGTTACCCTTGGAAACACCATATATTTT.

The table lists this clonotype with a few counts. The chain recombines TRBV4-1 with TRBJ1-2; 7 bases align to TRBD1. Trimming at V came to 1 base and at J to 4 bases, leaving 12 bases not matched to a gene. The CDR3 contains 17 residues. Germline V lookup: CDR1 MGHRA, CDR2 YSYEKL. The DNA for the CDR3 is TGCGCCAGCAGCCAAGGCGAGACAGGGTCTAGATTCTATGGCTACACCTTC. Translated: CASSQGETGSRFYGYTF.

The V call is TRBV18, the J call TRBJ2-2; 9 positions match TRBD2. The V segment lost 0 bases and the J segment 6 bases; nucleotides outside the gene matches: 8. CDR3 size: 17 residues. Germline loops: CDR1 KGHSH, CDR2 LQKENI. The CDR3, as DNA: TGTGCCAGCTCACCACCAGTAGCGGGAGCAGGGCCCGGGGAGCTGTTTTTT. Translated, it gives CASSPPVAGAGPGELFF.

Of note for this clonotype: The junction does not match germline at one end; this may be a read error. The genes are TRBV20-1 and TRBJ2-3; TRBD2 matches 14 bases. CDR1 and CDR2 from the germline V gene are DFQATT and SNEGSKA (reference sequence). CDR3 length: 18 residues. Here the CDR3 DNA reads TGCTGTGCTAGAGGACTAGCGGGGGGTTTAATCAGCACAGATACGCAGTATTTT. Translated: CCARGLAGGLISTDTQYF.

V is TRBV7-9 and J is TRBJ1-1; no clear D gene. Trimming pared 5 bases from V and 11 bases from J, leaving 12 bases between. Germline V CDR1 and CDR2: SEHNR, FQNEAQ (reference sequence). The CDR3 sequence is 11 residues long. CDR3 bases: TGTGCCAGCAGCCTCGATCGAGGGGCTTTCTTT. This sequence encodes CASSLDRGAFF.